The clone carrying this T cell receptor beta chain turned up a few times. Its antigen is currently unknown. These data come from a study of T cell responses to AZD1222 COVID-19 vaccine. Study-level results: Nearly half of spike-specific TCRs reportedly target unmutated variant regions. Clonal diversity may have been underestimated in mostly white British donors.

The CDR3 runs 18 residues. The trim removed 8 bases at V and 0 bases at J, leaving 12 bases unmatched. Germline V lookup: CDR1 MGHRA, CDR2 YSYEKL. Repertoires were generated with immunoSEQ multiplex PCR, while TCRdb's copy carries only in-frame clones and drops some. The sample shows roughly 110,000 clones, about 90% of them seen only once. The sequence was collected from an adult who received the AZD1222 COVID-19 vaccine. The specimen comprised peripheral blood, sampled 28 days after the second AZD1222 dose. The chain carries TRBV4-1 and TRBJ2-2, with 10 bases lining up with TRBD2. The CDR3 loop reads CASCRSVLAGANTGELFF. CDR3 nucleotides: TGCGCCAGCTGTCGGTCGGTTCTAGCGGGAGCGAACACCGGGGAGCTGTTTTTT.